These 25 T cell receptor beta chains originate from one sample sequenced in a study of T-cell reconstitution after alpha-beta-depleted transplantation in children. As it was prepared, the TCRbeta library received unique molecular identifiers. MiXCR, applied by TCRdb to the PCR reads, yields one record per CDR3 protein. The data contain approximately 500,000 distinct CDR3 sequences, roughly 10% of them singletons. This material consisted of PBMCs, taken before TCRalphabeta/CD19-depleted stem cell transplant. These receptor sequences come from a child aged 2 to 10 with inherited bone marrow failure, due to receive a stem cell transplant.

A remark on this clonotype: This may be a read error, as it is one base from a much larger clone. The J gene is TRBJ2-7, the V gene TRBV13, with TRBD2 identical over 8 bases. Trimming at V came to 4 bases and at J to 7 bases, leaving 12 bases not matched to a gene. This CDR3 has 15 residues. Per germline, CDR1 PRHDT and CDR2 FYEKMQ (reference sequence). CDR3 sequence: CASSSRAGAPHEQYF. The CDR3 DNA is TGTGCCAGCAGCTCCCGAGCGGGAGCGCCTCATGAGCAGTACTTC.

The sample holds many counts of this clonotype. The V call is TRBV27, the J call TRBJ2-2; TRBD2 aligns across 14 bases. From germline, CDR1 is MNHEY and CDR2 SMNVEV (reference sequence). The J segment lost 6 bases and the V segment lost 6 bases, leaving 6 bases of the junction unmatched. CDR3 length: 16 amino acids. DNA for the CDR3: TGTGCCAGCAGCCACCGACTAGCGGGAGGGGCCGGGGAGCTGTTTTTT. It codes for CASSHRLAGGAGELFF.

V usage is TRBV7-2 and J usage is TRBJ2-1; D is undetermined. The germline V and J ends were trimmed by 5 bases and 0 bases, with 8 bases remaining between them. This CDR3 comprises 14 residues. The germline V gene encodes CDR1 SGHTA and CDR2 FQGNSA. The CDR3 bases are TGTGCCAGCAGCCAGTTTAGCTCCTACAATGAGCAGTTCTTC. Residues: CASSQFSSYNEQFF.

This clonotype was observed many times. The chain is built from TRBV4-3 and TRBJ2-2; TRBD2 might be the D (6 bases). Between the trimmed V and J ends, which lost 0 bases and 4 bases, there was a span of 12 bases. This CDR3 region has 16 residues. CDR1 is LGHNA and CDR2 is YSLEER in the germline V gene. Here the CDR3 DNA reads TGCGCCAGCAGCCAAGACACGGGAGAGGGCACCGGGGAGCTGTTTTTT. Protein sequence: CASSQDTGEGTGELFF.

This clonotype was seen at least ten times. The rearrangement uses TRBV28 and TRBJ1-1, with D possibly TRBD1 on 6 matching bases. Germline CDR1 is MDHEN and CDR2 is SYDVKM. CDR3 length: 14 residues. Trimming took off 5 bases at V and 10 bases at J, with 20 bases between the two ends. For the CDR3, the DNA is TGTGCCAGCAGTACGCCTGGACAGTCTCTCGTAGCTTTCTTT. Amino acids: CASSTPGQSLVAFF.

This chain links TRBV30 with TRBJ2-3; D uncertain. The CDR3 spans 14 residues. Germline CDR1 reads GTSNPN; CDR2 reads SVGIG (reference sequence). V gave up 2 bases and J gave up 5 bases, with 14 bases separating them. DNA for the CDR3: TGTGCCTGGAGTCCGTCTTTTCCTGGAGATACGCAGTATTTT. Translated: CAWSPSFPGDTQYF.

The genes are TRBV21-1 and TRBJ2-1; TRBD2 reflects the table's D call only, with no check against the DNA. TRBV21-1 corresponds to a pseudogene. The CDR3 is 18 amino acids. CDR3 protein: CASSKSRLAGGDDNEQFF. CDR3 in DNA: TGTGCCAGCAGCAAAAGTCGGCTAGCGGGAGGGGACGACAATGAGCAGTTCTTC.

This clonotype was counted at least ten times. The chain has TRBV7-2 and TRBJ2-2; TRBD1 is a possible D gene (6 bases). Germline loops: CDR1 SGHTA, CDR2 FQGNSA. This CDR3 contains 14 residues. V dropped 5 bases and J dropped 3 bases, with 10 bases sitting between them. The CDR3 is CASSPNRDTGELFF. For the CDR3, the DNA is TGTGCCAGCAGCCCAAACAGGGACACCGGGGAGCTGTTTTTT.

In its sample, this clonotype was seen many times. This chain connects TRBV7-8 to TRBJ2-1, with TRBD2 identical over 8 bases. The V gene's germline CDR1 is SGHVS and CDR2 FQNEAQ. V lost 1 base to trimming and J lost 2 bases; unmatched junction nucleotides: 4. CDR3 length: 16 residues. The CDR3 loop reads CASSLVALAAYNEQFF. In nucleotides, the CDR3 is TGTGCCAGCAGCTTAGTCGCACTAGCGGCCTACAATGAGCAGTTCTTC.

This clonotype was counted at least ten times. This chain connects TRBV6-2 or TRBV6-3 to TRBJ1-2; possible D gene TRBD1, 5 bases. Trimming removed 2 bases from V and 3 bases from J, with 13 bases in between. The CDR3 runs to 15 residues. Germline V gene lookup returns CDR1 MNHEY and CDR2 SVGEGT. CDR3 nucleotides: TGTGCCAGCAGTTACCGACAGTGGAACTACTATGGCTACACCTTC. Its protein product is CASSYRQWNYYGYTF.

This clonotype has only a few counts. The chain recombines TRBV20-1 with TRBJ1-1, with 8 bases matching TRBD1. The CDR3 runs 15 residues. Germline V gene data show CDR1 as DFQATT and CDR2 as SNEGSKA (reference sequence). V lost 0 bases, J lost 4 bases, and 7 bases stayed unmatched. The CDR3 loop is CSARDRHRGTTEAFF. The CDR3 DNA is TGCAGTGCTAGAGATAGGCACAGGGGGACCACTGAAGCTTTCTTT.

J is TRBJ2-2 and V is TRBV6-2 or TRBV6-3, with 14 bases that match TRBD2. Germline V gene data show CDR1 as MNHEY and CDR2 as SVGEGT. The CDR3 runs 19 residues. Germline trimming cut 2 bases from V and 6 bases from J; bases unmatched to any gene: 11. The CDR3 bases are TGTGCCAGCAGTTACCCCTGGGGACTAGCGGGAGAGAAAGCCGGGGAGCTGTTTTTT. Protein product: CASSYPWGLAGEKAGELFF.

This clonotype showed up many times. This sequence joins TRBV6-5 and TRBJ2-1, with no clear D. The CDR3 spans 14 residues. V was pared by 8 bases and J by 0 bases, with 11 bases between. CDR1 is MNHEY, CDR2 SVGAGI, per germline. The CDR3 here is CASLRENSYNEQFF. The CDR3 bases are TGTGCCAGCCTTAGGGAAAACTCCTACAATGAGCAGTTCTTC.

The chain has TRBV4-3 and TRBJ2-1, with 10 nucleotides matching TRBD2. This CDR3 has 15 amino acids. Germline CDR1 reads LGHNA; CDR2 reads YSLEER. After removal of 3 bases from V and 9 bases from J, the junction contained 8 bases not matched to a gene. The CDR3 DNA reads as TGCGCCAGCAGCCACCTAGCGGGAGTGGCCGGTGAGCAGTTCTTC. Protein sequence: CASSHLAGVAGEQFF.

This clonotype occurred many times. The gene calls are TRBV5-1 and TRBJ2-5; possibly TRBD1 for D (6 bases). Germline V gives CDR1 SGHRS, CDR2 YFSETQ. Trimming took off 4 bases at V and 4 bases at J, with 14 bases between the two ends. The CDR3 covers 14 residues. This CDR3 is CASSPGTPGETQYF. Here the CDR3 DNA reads TGCGCCAGCAGCCCCGGGACACCAGGAGAGACCCAGTACTTC.

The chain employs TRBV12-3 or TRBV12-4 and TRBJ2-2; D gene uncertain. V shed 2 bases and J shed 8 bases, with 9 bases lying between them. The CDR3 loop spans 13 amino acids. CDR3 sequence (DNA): TGTGCCAGCAGTTTAACGTTACCAGGGGAGCTGTTTTTT. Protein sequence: CASSLTLPGELFF.

CDR3 in amino acids: CASSLPDRGGTQYF. The DNA for the CDR3 is TGTGCCAGCAGTTTACCGGACAGGGGGGGGACCCAGTACTTC. This sequence joins TRBV12-3 or TRBV12-4 and TRBJ2-5; TRBD1 matches 10 bases. CDR3 length: 14 amino acids. Trimming at V came to 2 bases and at J to 7 bases, leaving 4 bases not matched to a gene.

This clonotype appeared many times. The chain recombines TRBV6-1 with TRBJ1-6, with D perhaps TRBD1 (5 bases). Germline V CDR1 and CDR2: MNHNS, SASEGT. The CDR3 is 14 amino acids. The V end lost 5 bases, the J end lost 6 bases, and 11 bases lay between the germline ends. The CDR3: CASSTGAPNSPLHF. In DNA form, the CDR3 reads TGTGCCAGCAGTACCGGGGCCCCTAATTCACCCCTCCACTTT.

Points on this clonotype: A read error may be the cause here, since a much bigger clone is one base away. The CDR3 protein is CAISELGRETQYF. The CDR3 region has the DNA TGTGCCATCAGTGAGCTGGGGCGGGAGACCCAGTACTTC. The gene calls are TRBV10-3 and TRBJ2-5; possibly TRBD1 for D (5 bases). The CDR3 covers 13 residues. V lost 2 bases and J lost 5, with 9 bases in between. Germline CDR1 and CDR2: ENHRY and SYGVKD.

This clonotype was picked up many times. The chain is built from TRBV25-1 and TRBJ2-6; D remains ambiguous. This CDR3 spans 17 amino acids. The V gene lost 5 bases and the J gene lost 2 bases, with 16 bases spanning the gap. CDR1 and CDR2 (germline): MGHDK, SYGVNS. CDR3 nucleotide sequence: TGTGCCAGCAGTATTAGGAACAGCCTAGCTGGGGCCAACGTCCTGACTTTC. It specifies CASSIRNSLAGANVLTF. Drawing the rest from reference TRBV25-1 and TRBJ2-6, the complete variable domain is EADIYQTPRYLVIGTGKKITLECSQTMGHDKMYWYQQDPGMELHLIHYSYGVNSTEKGDLSSESTVSRIRTEHFPLTLESARPSHTSQYLCASSIRNSLAGANVLTFGAGSRLTVL.

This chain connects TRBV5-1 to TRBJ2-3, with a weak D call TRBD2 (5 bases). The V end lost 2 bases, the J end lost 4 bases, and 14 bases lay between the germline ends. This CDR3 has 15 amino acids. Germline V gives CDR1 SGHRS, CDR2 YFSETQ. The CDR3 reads CASSFLFGNSDTQYF. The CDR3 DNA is TGCGCCAGCAGCTTTCTTTTCGGGAACTCAGATACGCAGTATTTT.

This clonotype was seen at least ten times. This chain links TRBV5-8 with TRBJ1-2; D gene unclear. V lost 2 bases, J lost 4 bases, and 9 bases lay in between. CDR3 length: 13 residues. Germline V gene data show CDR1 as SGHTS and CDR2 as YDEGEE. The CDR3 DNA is TGTGCCAGCAGCTTATGGCAGATCTATGGCTACACCTTC. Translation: CASSLWQIYGYTF.

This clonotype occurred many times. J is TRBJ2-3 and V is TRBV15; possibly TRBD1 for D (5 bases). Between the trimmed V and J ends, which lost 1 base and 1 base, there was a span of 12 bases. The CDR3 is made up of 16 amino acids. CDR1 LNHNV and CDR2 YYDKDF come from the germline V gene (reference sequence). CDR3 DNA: TGTGCCACCAGCAGAGCGGACACAGTCGGCACAGATACGCAGTATTTT. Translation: CATSRADTVGTDTQYF.

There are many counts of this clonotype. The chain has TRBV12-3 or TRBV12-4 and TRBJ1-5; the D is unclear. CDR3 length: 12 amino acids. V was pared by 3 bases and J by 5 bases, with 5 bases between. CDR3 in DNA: TGTGCCAGCAGTTTTATCGATCAGCCCCAGCATTTT. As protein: CASSFIDQPQHF.

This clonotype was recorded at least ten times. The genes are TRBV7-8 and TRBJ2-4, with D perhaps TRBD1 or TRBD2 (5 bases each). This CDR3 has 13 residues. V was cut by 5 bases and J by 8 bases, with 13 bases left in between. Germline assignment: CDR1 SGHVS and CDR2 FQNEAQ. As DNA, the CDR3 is TGTGCCAGCAGCCCAGGACTGGGGGACATTCAGTACTTC. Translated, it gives CASSPGLGDIQYF.